The clone carrying this TCR beta chain showed up many times. Its antigen is still unknown. This specimen belongs to a study of early T cells in non-severe SARS-CoV-2 infection. Study in general: The chains were unpaired, and the sequenced material was bulk RNA from unsorted whole blood. Study findings and constraints: Private and CD4 specificities were missed by VDJdb matching, skewed to anti-spike CD8.

The V gene lost 4 bases and the J gene lost 4 bases, with 8 bases spanning the gap. CDR3 length equals 11 residues. Germline values: CDR1 SQVTM, CDR2 ANQGSEA. The library protocol tagged individual cDNA molecules with unique molecular identifiers. TCRdb called the 5' RACE reads again in MiXCR, with one record for every CDR3 protein. There are about 50,000 distinct CDR3 sequences in the sample; around a tenth occur only once, and about 16% lies in the top ten. The chain links TRBV29-1 to TRBJ2-7; D not resolved. This receptor was identified in an adult who was a healthcare worker with PCR-confirmed SARS-CoV-2 infection or an uninfected control (not recorded which). The sequenced sample was whole blood. The CDR3 is CSVVDRYEQYF. The CDR3 DNA is TGCAGCGTTGTGGACCGTTACGAGCAGTACTTC.